Following are 14 T cell receptor beta chains from one sample sequenced in a study of blood T cell repertoires in COVID-19. Libraries were prepared by immunoSEQ multiplex PCR; TCRdb keeps only in-frame clonotypes and omits some of them. This sample has nearly 250,000 clones, with 85% found just once. Sequencing used PBMCs or T cells enriched from blood (not recorded which). Every receptor here comes from a woman in her 50s with acute COVID-19.

This clone occurred many times. The rearrangement joins TRBV5-1 to TRBJ2-7, with D possibly TRBD1 on 5 matching bases. Germline CDR1 SGHRS, CDR2 YFSETQ. Deletions cut 3 bases from V and 0 bases from J, with 13 bases between. The CDR3 is made up of 15 amino acids. In nucleotides, the CDR3 is TGCGCCAGCAGCTGGGAATCAGGGTTCTCCTACGAGCAGTACTTC. It specifies CASSWESGFSYEQYF.

The chain joins TRBV2 to TRBJ1-1; D not resolved. The CDR3 has 17 residues. Germline V gene sequence: CDR1 SNHLY, CDR2 FYNNEI. Trimming cost V 4 bases and J 3 bases, with 21 bases left between them. The DNA for the CDR3 is TGTGCCAGCAGTGGAGGCGGGTCCGTGATACAGTACACTGAAGCTTTCTTT. Translation: CASSGGGSVIQYTEAFF.

The chain uses TRBV5-5 and TRBJ1-3; D is possibly TRBD1 (6 bases). V was clipped by 2 bases and J by 2 bases, with 14 bases between them. Per the germline V gene, CDR1 is SGHKS and CDR2 is YYEKEE (reference sequence). The CDR3 covers 16 residues. This chain's CDR3 is CASSLLLGDTGNTIYF. CDR3 bases: TGTGCCAGCAGCTTACTGTTAGGGGACACTGGAAACACCATATATTTT.

Only one count was recorded for this clone. J is TRBJ1-2 and V is TRBV25-1; the match to TRBD1 covers 9 bases. This CDR3 has 14 amino acids. Germline values: CDR1 MGHDK, CDR2 SYGVNS. J gave up 7 bases and V 2 bases, and 5 bases lay outside the gene matches. CDR3 nucleotide sequence: TGTGCCAGCAGTGAACCCAGGACAGGGGCTGGCTACACCTTC. Protein: CASSEPRTGAGYTF.

In nucleotides, the CDR3 is TGTGCCAGCAGCCTAAGACAGGGGAGCTCCTATAATTCACCCCTCCACTTT. Its protein is CASSLRQGSSYNSPLHF. The chain carries TRBV3-1 (or the pseudogene TRBV3-2) and TRBJ1-6; TRBD1 agrees at 8 bases. The germline V gene has CDR1 LGHDT and CDR2 YNNKEL (reference sequence). The CDR3 is 17 residues long. The V and J ends lost 4 bases and 0 bases, in that order; junction bases with no gene match: 5.

The chain recombines TRBV18 with TRBJ1-1; 7 bases fit TRBD1. The CDR3 has 14 residues. Germline CDR1 is KGHSH and CDR2 is LQKENI. After removal of 4 bases from V and 7 bases from J, the junction contained 9 bases not matched to a gene. CDR3 residues: CASSRRQGLFEAFF. CDR3 in DNA: TGTGCCAGCTCACGAAGACAGGGCCTTTTTGAAGCTTTCTTT. Drawing the rest from reference TRBV18 and TRBJ1-1, the complete variable domain is NAGVMQNPRHLVRRRGQEARLRCSPMKGHSHVYWYRQLPEEGLKFMVYLQKENIIDESGMPKERFSAEFPKEGPSILRIQQVVRGDSAAYFCASSRRQGLFEAFFGQGTRLTVV.

The chain recombines TRBV7-9 with TRBJ1-3; no definite D call. This CDR3 has 15 amino acids. Per germline, CDR1 SEHNR and CDR2 FQNEAQ (reference sequence). Trimming removed 2 bases at V and 4 bases at J, with 12 bases between. CDR3 region: CASSLYPLGGNTIYF. The CDR3 nucleotides are TGTGCCAGCAGCTTATACCCTCTCGGGGGAAACACCATATATTTT. Filled out from reference TRBV7-9 and TRBJ1-3, the complete variable domain reads DTGVSQNPRHKITKRGQNVTFRCDPISEHNRLYWYRQTLGQGPEFLTYFQNEAQLEKSRLLSDRFSAERPKGSFSTLEIQRTEQGDSAMYLCASSLYPLGGNTIYFGEGSWLTVV.

The sample holds a few counts of this clone. The chain is built from TRBV6-5 and TRBJ1-2; 10 bases are a match to TRBD1. Germline V gene sequence: CDR1 MNHEY, CDR2 SVGAGI. The J segment lost 8 bases and the V segment lost 8 bases, leaving 5 bases of the junction unmatched. This CDR3 region has 12 residues. The CDR3 DNA sequence: TGTGCCAGCCGGCGGACAGGGGGAGGCTACACCTTC. It specifies CASRRTGGGYTF.

V gene TRBV6-5 combines with J gene TRBJ1-5; the match to TRBD1 covers 7 bases. Germline V gives CDR1 MNHEY, CDR2 SVGAGI. V gave up 6 bases and J gave up 2 bases; unmatched junction bases: 7. The CDR3 length is 15 residues. CDR3 region: CASSIDRVRNQPQHF. The CDR3 nucleotides read TGTGCCAGCAGCATCGACAGGGTTCGCAATCAGCCCCAGCATTTT.

V gene TRBV25-1 combines with J gene TRBJ2-2; TRBD1 is a possible D gene (5 bases). V lost 6 bases to trimming and J lost 4 bases, with 9 bases between them. Germline loops: CDR1 MGHDK, CDR2 SYGVNS. This CDR3 region has 13 residues. The CDR3: CASRAGPTGELFF. CDR3 nucleotide sequence: TGTGCCAGCAGGGCAGGGCCCACCGGGGAGCTGTTTTTT.

The J gene is TRBJ2-3, the V gene TRBV9, with D maybe TRBD2 (5 bases). Germline values: CDR1 SGDLS, CDR2 YYNGEE. The germline V and J ends were trimmed by 4 bases and 0 bases, with 9 bases remaining between them. The CDR3 has 14 amino acids. CDR3: CASSPAGSTDTQYF. DNA for the CDR3: TGTGCCAGCAGCCCGGCGGGCAGCACAGATACGCAGTATTTT. Based on the CDR3 plus reference TRBV9 and TRBJ2-3, the full variable domain is DSGVTQTPKHLITATGQRVTLRCSPRSGDLSVYWYQQSLDQGLQFLIQYYNGEERAKGNILERFSAQQFPDLHSELNLSSLELGDSALYFCASSPAGSTDTQYFGPGTRLTVL.

This clone was counted only a few times. The V call is TRBV3-1 (or the pseudogene TRBV3-2), the J call TRBJ1-3; D is possibly TRBD1 (6 bases). The CDR3 has 15 residues. Looked up from germline, CDR1 is LGHDT and CDR2 is YNNKEL (reference sequence). With 0 bases removed from V and 3 bases from J, the gap between germline ends came to 9 bases. CDR3 in amino acids: CASSQELQGGNTIYF. The CDR3 coding sequence is TGTGCCAGCAGCCAAGAGCTACAGGGTGGAAACACCATATATTTT.

The chain employs TRBV5-1 and TRBJ1-4, with 7 bases matching TRBD1. Germline V gene lookup returns CDR1 SGHRS and CDR2 YFSETQ. With 4 bases clipped from V and 4 bases from J, the junction kept 7 bases outside the gene matches. The CDR3 contains 15 residues. CDR3 DNA sequence: TGCGCCAGCAGCACGGGACAGTTTTTTAATGAAAAACTGTTTTTT. Protein: CASSTGQFFNEKLFF.

The rearrangement links TRBV30 to TRBJ1-5; D is ambiguous. The germline V gene encodes CDR1 GTSNPN and CDR2 SVGIG (reference sequence). V dropped 1 base and J dropped 2 bases, with 15 bases sitting between them. This CDR3 is built from 16 residues. The CDR3 loop reads CAWSARRGVGNQPQHF. The CDR3 coding sequence is TGTGCCTGGAGTGCCCGGCGGGGAGTAGGCAATCAGCCCCAGCATTTT.